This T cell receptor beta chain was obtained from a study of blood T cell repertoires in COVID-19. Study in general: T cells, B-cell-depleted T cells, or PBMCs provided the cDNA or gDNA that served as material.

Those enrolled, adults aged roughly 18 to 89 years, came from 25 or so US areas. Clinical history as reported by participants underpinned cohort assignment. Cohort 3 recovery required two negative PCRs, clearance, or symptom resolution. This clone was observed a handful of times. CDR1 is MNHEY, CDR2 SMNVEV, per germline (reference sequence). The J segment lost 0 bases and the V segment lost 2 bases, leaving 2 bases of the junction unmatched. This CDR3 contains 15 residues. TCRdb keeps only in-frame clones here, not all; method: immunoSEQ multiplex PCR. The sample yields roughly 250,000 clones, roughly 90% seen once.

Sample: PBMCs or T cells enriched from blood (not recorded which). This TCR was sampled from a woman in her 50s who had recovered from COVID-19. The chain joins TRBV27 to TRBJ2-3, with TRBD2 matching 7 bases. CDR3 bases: TGTGCCAGCAGTTTACTAGCGGATAGCACAGATACGCAGTATTTT. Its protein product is CASSLLADSTDTQYF.